The 15 T cell receptor beta chains below come from one sample, sequenced in a study of CD8 T cells in ankylosing spondylitis. MiXCR, run by TCRdb on the 5' RACE reads, gives a single entry per CDR3 protein. The sample includes about 240,000 distinct CDR3 sequences, around 8% of them seen just once. The specimen was blood, either unsorted or a sorted T cell fraction (not recorded which). Source of these receptors: a female donor with ankylosing spondylitis or in good health (not recorded which).

This chain links TRBV5-1 with TRBJ2-6; 10 bases agree with TRBD2. V gave up 0 bases and J gave up 4 bases; unmatched junction bases: 10. The CDR3 spans 19 residues. Looked up from germline, CDR1 is SGHRS and CDR2 is YFSETQ. The CDR3 bases are TGCGCCAGCAGCTTGGTTTCTAGCGGGAGCACCGGAGGGGCCAACGTCCTGACTTTC. Amino acids: CASSLVSSGSTGGANVLTF. Supplemented by reference TRBV5-1 and TRBJ2-6, the full variable domain reads KAGVTQTPRYLIKTRGQQVTLSCSPISGHRSVSWYQQTPGQGLQFLFEYFSETQRNKGNFPGRFSGRQFSNSRSEMNVSTLELGDSALYLCASSLVSSGSTGGANVLTFGAGSRLTVL.

This clonotype was recorded at least ten times. V gene TRBV4-2 combines with J gene TRBJ2-4; 7 bases line up with TRBD2. V shed 0 bases and J 15 bases; nucleotides not matched to a gene: 8. Germline lookup yields CDR1 LGHNA and CDR2 YNFKEQ. CDR3 length: 13 residues. The CDR3 spells CASSQDWGEGLYF. DNA for the CDR3: TGTGCCAGCAGCCAAGATTGGGGGGAGGGCTTGTACTTC.

This clonotype has only a few counts. This rearrangement joins TRBV27 to TRBJ2-3, with 10 bases matching TRBD2. From germline, CDR1 is MNHEY and CDR2 SMNVEV (reference sequence). V lost 11 bases and J lost 6; bases outside the gene matches: 17. This CDR3 region has 16 residues. In DNA, the CDR3 is TGTGCCGGGTTGGGGGGTCTAGCGGGAGTCCGCGATACGCAGTATTTT. It encodes CAGLGGLAGVRDTQYF.

This clonotype was seen at least ten times. V is TRBV2 and J is TRBJ1-1; perhaps TRBD1 as D (5 bases). The CDR3 has 14 amino acids. Germline V gene data show CDR1 as SNHLY and CDR2 as FYNNEI. Trimming left V 5 bases short and J 4 bases short, with 14 bases between. The CDR3 loop is CASSPRQPRTEAFF. The CDR3 DNA reads as TGTGCCAGCAGTCCCCGACAGCCCCGCACTGAAGCTTTCTTT.

This clonotype was picked up many times. The J gene is TRBJ2-1, the V gene TRBV24-1; possibly TRBD2 for D (7 bases). The CDR3 loop spans 18 amino acids. Trimming removed 3 bases at V and 2 bases at J, with 19 bases between. Germline V gene sequence: CDR1 KGHDR, CDR2 SFDVKD. CDR3 nucleotide sequence: TGTGCCACCAGTGATCCCCAGAGCGGGACATCTCCCTACAATGAGCAGTTCTTC. Protein sequence: CATSDPQSGTSPYNEQFF.

This clonotype was counted only a few times. A much larger clone differs from this one at a single base, so this may be a read error. The chain uses TRBV3-1 and TRBJ2-5, with TRBD1 as a possible D gene (5 bases). The CDR3 totals 15 residues. Germline assignment: CDR1 LGHDT and CDR2 YNNKEL (reference sequence). The CDR3 region has the DNA TGTGCCAGCACCCAAGATCAGGGCTTGGGAGAGACCCAGTACTTC. This gives the protein CASTQDQGLGETQYF.

This clonotype was picked up many times. The rearrangement links TRBV6-5 to TRBJ1-1, with D perhaps TRBD1 (5 bases). CDR1 and CDR2 from the germline V gene are MNHEY and SVGAGI. Trimming shortened V by 4 bases and J by 10 bases, and 22 bases separated the two germline ends. The CDR3 loop spans 15 amino acids. The CDR3 bases are TGTGCCAGCAGTTCTACCGACAGTCCCAGGTTGGGAGCTTTCTTT. It translates to CASSSTDSPRLGAFF.

At least ten counts were recorded for this clonotype. V and J are TRBV29-1 and TRBJ2-3; TRBD2 aligns across 7 bases. The CDR3 spans 12 residues. Germline values: CDR1 SQVTM, CDR2 ANQGSEA. J was trimmed by 6 bases and V by 8 bases; bases with no gene match: 8. The DNA of the CDR3 is TGCAGCTACCTCTTGGGAGGGGATACGCAGTATTTT. Protein: CSYLLGGDTQYF.

This clonotype showed up many times. V is TRBV7-2 and J is TRBJ2-1; D remains unclear. The CDR3 covers 16 residues. Germline V gene data show CDR1 as SGHTA and CDR2 as FQGNSA. V was trimmed by 2 bases and J by 2 bases, leaving 13 bases between them. CDR3 sequence reads: CASSLQARYPYNEQFF. The CDR3 DNA follows: TGTGCCAGCAGCTTACAGGCCAGGTACCCCTACAATGAGCAGTTCTTC.

Many counts were recorded for this clonotype. The chain employs TRBV18 and TRBJ1-1, with 7 positions matching TRBD1. The CDR3 spans 14 residues. The V gene end was trimmed by 2 bases and the J gene end by 4 bases; junction bases not matched to a gene: 4. The V gene's germline CDR1 is KGHSH and CDR2 LQKENI. DNA of the CDR3: TGTGCCAGCTCACCAACACAGGGGTTCACTGAAGCTTTCTTT. Residues: CASSPTQGFTEAFF.

This clonotype was counted ten times or more. V and J are TRBV4-3 and TRBJ1-4, with D perhaps TRBD1 (5 bases). This CDR3 comprises 15 residues. Germline V CDR1 and CDR2: LGHNA, YSLEER. Trimming took 0 bases from V and 3 from J, leaving 8 bases between them. CDR3 sequence (DNA): TGCGCCAGCAGCCAAGATAGACAGTCTAATGAAAAACTGTTTTTT. It specifies CASSQDRQSNEKLFF.

This clonotype was detected many times. V and J are TRBV28 and TRBJ1-5, with D maybe TRBD1 (6 bases). The germline V gene encodes CDR1 MDHEN and CDR2 SYDVKM. The CDR3 totals 17 residues. The V and J ends lost 3 bases and 2 bases respectively, with 17 bases between them. Written as DNA, the CDR3 is TGTGCCAGCAGTTTCCCCGCCGGGGGGCCTGGCAATCAGCCCCAGCATTTT. It specifies CASSFPAGGPGNQPQHF. Filled out from reference TRBV28 and TRBJ1-5, the complete variable domain reads DVKVTQSSRYLVKRTGEKVFLECVQDMDHENMFWYRQDPGLGLRLIYFSYDVKMKEKGDIPEGYSVSREKKERFSLILESASTNQTSMYLCASSFPAGGPGNQPQHFGDGTRLSIL.

The chain carries TRBV7-9 and TRBJ1-2; no definite D call. The CDR3 is 14 residues long. Between the trimmed V and J ends, which lost 5 bases and 6 bases, there was a span of 16 bases. Germline V gives CDR1 SEHNR, CDR2 FQNEAQ (reference sequence). CDR3 DNA sequence: TGTGCCAGCAGCCCCAAGGACGCCCAAAATGGCTACACCTTC. It yields the protein CASSPKDAQNGYTF.

This clonotype was recorded many times. The chain carries TRBV7-2 and TRBJ2-3; D may correspond to TRBD1 or TRBD2 (5 bases each). Germline CDR1 is SGHTA and CDR2 is FQGNSA. Trimming cost V 2 bases and J 3 bases, with 18 bases left between them. The CDR3 is made up of 17 amino acids. Written as DNA, the CDR3 is TGTGCCAGCAGCTTACCGGGACCCGACTCTGAGACAGATACGCAGTATTTT. As protein: CASSLPGPDSETDTQYF.

The chain uses TRBV28 and TRBJ2-7; 7 positions match TRBD1. The germline CDR1 and CDR2 sequences are MDHEN and SYDVKM. The length of the CDR3 is 15 residues. J was trimmed by 0 bases and V by 6 bases; bases with no gene match: 8. The CDR3 coding sequence is TGTGCCAGCAGGAAACCGGGACAGAGCTCCTACGAGCAGTACTTC. Encoded protein: CASRKPGQSSYEQYF.